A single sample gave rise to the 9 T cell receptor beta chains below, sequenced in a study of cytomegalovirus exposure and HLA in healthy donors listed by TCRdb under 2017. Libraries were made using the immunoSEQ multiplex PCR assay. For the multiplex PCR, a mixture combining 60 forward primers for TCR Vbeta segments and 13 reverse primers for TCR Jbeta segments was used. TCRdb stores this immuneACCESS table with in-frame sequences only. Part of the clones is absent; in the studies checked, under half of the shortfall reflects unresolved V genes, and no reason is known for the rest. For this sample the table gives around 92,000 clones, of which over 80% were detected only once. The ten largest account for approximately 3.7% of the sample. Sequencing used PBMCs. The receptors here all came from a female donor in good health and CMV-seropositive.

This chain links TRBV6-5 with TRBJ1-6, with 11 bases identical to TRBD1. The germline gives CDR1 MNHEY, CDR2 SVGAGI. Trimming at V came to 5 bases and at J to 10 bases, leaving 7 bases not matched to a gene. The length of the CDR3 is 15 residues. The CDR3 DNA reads TGTGCCAGCAGTAGGACAGGGGGCTTCGGATCACCCCTCCACTTT. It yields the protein CASSRTGGFGSPLHF.

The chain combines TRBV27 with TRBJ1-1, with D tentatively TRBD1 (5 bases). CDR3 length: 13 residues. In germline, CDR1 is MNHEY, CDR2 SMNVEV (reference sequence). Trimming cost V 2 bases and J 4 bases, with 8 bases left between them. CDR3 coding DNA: TGTGCCAGCAGTTTACGCAGGGTCACTGAAGCTTTCTTT. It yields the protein CASSLRRVTEAFF.

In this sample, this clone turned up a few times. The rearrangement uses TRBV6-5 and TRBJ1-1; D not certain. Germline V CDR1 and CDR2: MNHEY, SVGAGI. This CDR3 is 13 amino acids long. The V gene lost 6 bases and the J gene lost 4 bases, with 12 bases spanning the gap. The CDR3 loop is CASRSGRLTEAFF. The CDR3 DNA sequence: TGTGCCAGCAGATCGGGGAGACTCACTGAAGCTTTCTTT.

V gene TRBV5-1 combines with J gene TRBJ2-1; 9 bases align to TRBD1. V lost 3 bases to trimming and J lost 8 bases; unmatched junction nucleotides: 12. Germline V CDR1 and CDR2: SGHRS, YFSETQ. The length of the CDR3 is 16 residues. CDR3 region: CASSSDPGTGFDEQFF. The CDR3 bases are TGCGCCAGCAGCTCCGACCCTGGGACAGGGTTTGATGAGCAGTTCTTC.

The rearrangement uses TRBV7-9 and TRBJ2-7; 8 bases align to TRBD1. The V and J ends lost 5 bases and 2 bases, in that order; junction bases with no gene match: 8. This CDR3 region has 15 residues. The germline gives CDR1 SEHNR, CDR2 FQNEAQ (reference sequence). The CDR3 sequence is CASSLSGTGPYEQYF. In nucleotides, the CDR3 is TGTGCCAGCAGCCTGTCCGGGACAGGTCCCTACGAGCAGTACTTC.

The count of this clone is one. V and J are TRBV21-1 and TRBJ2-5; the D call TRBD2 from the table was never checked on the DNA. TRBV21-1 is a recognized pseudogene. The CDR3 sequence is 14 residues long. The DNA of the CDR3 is TGTGCCAGCAGCAAAACGTCGGGGAAAGAGACCCAGTACTTC. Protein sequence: CASSKTSGKETQYF.

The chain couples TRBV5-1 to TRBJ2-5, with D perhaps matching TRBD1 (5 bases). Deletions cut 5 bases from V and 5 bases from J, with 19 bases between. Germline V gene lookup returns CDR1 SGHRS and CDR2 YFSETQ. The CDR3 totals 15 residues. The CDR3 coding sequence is TGCGCCAGCAGTTCAGGGTCCGGTAAGGGGGAGACCCAGTACTTC. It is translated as CASSSGSGKGETQYF. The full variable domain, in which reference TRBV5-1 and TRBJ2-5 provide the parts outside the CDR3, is KAGVTQTPRYLIKTRGQQVTLSCSPISGHRSVSWYQQTPGQGLQFLFEYFSETQRNKGNFPGRFSGRQFSNSRSEMNVSTLELGDSALYLCASSSGSGKGETQYFGPGTRLLVL.

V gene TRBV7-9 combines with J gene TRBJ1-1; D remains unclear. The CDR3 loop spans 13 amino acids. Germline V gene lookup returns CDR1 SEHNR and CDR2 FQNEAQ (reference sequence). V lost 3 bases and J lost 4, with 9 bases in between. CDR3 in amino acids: CASSFPAGTEAFF. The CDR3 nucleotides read TGTGCCAGCAGCTTCCCAGCGGGCACTGAAGCTTTCTTT.

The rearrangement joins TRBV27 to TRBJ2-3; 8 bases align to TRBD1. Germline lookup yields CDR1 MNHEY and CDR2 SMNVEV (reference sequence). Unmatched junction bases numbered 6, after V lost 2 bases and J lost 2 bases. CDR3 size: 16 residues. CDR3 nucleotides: TGTGCCAGCAGTTTACACAGGGGGTCGGCCACAGATACGCAGTATTTT. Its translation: CASSLHRGSATDTQYF.